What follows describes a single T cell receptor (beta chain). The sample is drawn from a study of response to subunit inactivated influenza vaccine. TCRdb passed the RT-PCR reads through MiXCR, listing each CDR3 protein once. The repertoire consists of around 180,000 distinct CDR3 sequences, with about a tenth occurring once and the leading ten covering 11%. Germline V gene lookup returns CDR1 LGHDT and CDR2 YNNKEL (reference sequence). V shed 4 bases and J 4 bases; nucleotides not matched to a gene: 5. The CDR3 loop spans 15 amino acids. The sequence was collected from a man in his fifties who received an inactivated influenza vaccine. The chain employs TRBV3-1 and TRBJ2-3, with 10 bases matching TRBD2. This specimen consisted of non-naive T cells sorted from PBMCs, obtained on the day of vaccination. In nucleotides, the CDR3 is TGTGCCAGCAGCCCCCTAGCGGGAGTATCAGATACGCAGTATTTT. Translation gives CASSPLAGVSDTQYF.